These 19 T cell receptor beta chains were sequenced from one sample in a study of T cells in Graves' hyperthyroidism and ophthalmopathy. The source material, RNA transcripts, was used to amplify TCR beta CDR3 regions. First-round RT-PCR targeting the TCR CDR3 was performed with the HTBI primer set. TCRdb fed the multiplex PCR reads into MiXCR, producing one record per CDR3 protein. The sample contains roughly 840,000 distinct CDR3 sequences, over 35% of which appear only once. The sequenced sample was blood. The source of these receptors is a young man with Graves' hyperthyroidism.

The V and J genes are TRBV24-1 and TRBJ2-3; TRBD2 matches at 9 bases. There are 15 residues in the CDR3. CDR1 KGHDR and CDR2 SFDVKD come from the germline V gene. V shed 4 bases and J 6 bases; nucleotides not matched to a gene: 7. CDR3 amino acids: CATSDPSGTGDTQYF. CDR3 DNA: TGTGCCACCAGTGACCCTAGCGGGACTGGGGATACGCAGTATTTT.

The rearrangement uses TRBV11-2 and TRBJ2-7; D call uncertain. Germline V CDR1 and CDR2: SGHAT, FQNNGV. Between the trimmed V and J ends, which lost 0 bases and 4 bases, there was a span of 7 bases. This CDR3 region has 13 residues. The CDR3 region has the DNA TGTGCCAGCAGCTTAGATTGGGGATACGAGCAGTACTTC. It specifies CASSLDWGYEQYF. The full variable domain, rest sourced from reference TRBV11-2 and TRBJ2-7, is EAGVAQSPRYKIIEKRQSVAFWCNPISGHATLYWYQQILGQGPKLLIQFQNNGVVDDSQLPKDRFSAERLKGVDSTLKIQPAKLEDSAVYLCASSLDWGYEQYFGPGTRLTVT.

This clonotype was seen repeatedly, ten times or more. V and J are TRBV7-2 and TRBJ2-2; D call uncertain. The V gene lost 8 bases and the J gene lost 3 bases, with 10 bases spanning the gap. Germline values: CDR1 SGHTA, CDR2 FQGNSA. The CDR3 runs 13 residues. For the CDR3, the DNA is TGTGCCAGCCAACTCGGCGACACCGGGGAGCTGTTTTTT. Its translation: CASQLGDTGELFF. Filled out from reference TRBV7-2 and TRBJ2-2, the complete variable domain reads GAGVSQSPSNKVTEKGKDVELRCDPISGHTALYWYRQSLGQGLEFLIYFQGNSAPDKSGLPSDRFSAERTGGSVSTLTIQRTQQEDSAVYLCASQLGDTGELFFGEGSRLTVL.

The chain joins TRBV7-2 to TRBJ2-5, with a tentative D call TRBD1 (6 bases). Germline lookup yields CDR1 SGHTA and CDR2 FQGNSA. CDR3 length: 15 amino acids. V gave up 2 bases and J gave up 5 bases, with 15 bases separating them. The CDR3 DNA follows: TGTGCCAGCAGCTTAAAGTGGGGGACACACGAGACCCAGTACTTC. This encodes CASSLKWGTHETQYF.

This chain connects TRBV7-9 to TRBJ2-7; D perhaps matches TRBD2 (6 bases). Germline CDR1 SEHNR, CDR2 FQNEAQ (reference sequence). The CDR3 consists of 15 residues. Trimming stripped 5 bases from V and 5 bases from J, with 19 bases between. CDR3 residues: CASSNTGTPYDEQYF. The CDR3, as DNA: TGTGCCAGCAGCAACACCGGGACTCCCTACGACGAGCAGTACTTC.

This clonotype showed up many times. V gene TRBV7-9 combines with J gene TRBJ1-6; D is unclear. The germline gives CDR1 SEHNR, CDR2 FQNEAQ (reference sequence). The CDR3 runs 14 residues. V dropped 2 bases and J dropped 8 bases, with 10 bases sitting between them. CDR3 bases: TGTGCCAGCAGCTTAAAAGAAGCAGATTCACCCCTCCACTTT. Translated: CASSLKEADSPLHF.

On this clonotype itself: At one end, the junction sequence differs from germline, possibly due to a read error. DNA of the CDR3: TGCGTCAGCAGCTTCGTCGGGACTGAAGCTTTCTTT. Translation gives CVSSFVGTEAFF. The chain joins TRBV5-1 to TRBJ1-1; D gene uncertain. This CDR3 is 12 amino acids long. Germline V CDR1 and CDR2: SGHRS, YFSETQ.

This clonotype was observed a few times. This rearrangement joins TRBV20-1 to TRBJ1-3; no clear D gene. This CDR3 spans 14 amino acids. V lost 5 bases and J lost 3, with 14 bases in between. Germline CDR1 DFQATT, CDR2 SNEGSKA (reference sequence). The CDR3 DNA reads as TGCAGTGCTCAGTTTAACGGAATTGGAAACACCATATATTTT. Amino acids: CSAQFNGIGNTIYF.

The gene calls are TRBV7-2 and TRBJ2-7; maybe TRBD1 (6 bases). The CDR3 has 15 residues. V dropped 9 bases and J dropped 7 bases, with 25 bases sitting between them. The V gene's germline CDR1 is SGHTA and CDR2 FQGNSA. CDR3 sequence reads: CARSPNDRRLREQYF. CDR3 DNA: TGTGCCAGATCACCTAACGACAGGCGACTGCGGGAGCAGTACTTC.

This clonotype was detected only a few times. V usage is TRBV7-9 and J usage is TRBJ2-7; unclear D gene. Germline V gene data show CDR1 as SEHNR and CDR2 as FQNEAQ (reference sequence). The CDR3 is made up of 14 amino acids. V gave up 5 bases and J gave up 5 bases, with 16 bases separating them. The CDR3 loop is CASSQVERLDEQYF. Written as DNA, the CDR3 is TGTGCCAGCAGCCAAGTAGAACGGCTCGACGAGCAGTACTTC.

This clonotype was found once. DNA of the CDR3: TGCAGTGCTAGGGGATCTGGGACCTTAAGCAATCAGCCCCAGCATTTT. Translated: CSARGSGTLSNQPQHF. V is TRBV20-1 and J is TRBJ1-5; D may be TRBD1 (5 bases). There are 16 residues in the CDR3. Germline V gives CDR1 DFQATT, CDR2 SNEGSKA (reference sequence). The V and J ends lost 3 bases and 1 base respectively, with 16 bases between them.

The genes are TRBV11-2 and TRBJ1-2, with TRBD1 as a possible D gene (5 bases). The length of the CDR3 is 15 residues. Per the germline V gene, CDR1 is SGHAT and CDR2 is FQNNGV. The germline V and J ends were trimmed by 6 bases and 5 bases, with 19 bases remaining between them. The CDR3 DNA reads TGTGCCAGCAGTCCCACAAACCCGACAGCTTATGGCTACACCTTC. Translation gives CASSPTNPTAYGYTF.

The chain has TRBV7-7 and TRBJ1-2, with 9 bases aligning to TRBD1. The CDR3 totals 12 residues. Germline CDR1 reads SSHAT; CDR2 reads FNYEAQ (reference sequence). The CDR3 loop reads CETFDRGYGYTF. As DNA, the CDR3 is TGTGAAACCTTCGACAGGGGGTATGGCTACACCTTC.

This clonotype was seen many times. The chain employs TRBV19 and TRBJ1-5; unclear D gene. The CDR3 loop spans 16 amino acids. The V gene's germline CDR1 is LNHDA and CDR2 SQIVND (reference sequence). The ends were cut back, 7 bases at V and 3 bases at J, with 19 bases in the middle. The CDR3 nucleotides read TGTGCCAGTACCCTAGCAGGCCCTCGGGACAATCAGCCCCAGCATTTT. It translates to CASTLAGPRDNQPQHF. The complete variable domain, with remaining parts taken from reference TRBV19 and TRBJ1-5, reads DGGITQSPKYLFRKEGQNVTLSCEQNLNHDAMYWYRQDPGQGLRLIYYSQIVNDFQKGDIAEGYSVSREKKESFPLTVTSAQKNPTAFYLCASTLAGPRDNQPQHFGDGTRLSIL.

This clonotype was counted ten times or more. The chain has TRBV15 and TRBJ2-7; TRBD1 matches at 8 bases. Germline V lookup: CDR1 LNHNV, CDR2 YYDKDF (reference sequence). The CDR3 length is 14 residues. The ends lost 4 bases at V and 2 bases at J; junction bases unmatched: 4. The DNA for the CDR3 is TGTGCCACCAGCATCGACAGGGGACCCTACGAGCAGTACTTC. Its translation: CATSIDRGPYEQYF.

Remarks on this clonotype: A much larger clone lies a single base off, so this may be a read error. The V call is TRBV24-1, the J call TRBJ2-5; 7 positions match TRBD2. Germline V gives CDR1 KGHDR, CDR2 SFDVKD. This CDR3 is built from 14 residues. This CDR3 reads CVISEAGSSGTQYF. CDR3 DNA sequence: TGTGTCATCAGTGAAGCGGGGAGTAGTGGGACCCAGTACTTC.

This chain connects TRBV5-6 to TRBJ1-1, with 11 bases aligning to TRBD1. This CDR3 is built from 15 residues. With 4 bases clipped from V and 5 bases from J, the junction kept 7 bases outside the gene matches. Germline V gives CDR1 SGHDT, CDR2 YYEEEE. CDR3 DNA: TGTGCCAGCAGCCTGGACAGGGGGCGAGGGACTGAAGCTTTCTTT. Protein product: CASSLDRGRGTEAFF.

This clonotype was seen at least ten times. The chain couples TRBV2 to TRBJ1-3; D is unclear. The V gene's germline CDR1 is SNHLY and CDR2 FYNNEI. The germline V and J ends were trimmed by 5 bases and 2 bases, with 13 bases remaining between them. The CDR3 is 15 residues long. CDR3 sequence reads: CASSPRTDPGNTIYF. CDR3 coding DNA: TGTGCCAGCAGTCCCCGTACAGACCCTGGAAACACCATATATTTT.

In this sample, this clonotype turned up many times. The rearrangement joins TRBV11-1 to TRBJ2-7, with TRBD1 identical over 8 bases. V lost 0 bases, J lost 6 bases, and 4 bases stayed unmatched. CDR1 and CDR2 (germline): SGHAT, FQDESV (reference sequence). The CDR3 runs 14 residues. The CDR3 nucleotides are TGTGCCAGCAGCTTAGCGACAGGGGACGTCGAGCAGTACTTC. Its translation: CASSLATGDVEQYF.